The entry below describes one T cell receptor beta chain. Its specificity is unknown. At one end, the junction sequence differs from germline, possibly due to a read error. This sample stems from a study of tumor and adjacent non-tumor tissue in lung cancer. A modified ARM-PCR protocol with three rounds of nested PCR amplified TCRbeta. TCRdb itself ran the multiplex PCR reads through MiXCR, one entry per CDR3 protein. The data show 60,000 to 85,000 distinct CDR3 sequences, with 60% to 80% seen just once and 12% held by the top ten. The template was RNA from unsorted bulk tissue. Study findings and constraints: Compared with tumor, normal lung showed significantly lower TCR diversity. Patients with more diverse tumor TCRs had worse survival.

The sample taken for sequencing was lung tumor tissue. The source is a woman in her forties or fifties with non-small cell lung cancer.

DNA for the CDR3: TGTACCAGCAGTGGGGACATCACAGATACGCAGTATTTT. Its translation: CTSSGDITDTQYF. The J gene is TRBJ2-3, the V gene TRBV6-4, with D perhaps matching TRBD1 (6 bases). Germline V gene data show CDR1 as MRHNA and CDR2 as SNTAGT. This CDR3 is built from 13 residues.